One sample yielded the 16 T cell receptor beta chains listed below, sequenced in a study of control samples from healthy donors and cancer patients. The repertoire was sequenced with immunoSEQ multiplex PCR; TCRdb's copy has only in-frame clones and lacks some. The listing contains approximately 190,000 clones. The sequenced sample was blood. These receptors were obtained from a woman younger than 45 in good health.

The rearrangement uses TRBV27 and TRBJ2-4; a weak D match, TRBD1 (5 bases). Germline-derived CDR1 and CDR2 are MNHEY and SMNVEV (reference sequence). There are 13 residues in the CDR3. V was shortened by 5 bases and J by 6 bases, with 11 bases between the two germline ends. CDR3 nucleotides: TGTGCCAGCAGTCTAGGGGCACTAAACATTCAGTACTTC. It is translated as CASSLGALNIQYF.

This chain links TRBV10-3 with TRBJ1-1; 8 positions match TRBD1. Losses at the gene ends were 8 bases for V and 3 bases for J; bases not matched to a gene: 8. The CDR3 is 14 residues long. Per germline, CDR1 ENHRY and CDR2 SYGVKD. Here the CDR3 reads CAIGKDREDTEAFF. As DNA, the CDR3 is TGTGCCATCGGTAAGGACAGGGAGGACACTGAAGCTTTCTTT.

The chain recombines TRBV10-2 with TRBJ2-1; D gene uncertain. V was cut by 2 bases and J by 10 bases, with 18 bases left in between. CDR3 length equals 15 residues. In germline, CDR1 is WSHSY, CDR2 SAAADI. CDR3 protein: CASSEPSLYNYEQFF. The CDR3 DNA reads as TGCGCCAGCAGTGAGCCCTCCCTATACAATTACGAGCAGTTCTTC.

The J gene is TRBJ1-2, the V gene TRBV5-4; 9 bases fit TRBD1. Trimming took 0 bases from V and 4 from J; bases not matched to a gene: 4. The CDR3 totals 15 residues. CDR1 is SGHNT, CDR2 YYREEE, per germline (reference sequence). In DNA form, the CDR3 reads TGTGCCAGCAGCTTGGCGACAGGGGGGCTCTATGGCTACACCTTC. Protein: CASSLATGGLYGYTF.

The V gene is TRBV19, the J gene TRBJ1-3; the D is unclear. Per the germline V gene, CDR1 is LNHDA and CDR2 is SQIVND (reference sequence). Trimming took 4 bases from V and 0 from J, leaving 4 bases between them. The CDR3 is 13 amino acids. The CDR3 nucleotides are TGTGCCAGTAGTACAGCCTCTGGAAACACCATATATTTT. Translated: CASSTASGNTIYF. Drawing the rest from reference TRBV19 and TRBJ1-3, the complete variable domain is DGGITQSPKYLFRKEGQNVTLSCEQNLNHDAMYWYRQDPGQGLRLIYYSQIVNDFQKGDIAEGYSVSREKKESFPLTVTSAQKNPTAFYLCASSTASGNTIYFGEGSWLTVV.

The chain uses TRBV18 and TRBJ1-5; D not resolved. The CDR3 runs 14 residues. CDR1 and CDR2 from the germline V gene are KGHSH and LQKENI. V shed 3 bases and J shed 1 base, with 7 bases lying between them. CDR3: CASSPAGSNQPQHF. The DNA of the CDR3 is TGTGCCAGCTCACCTGCCGGAAGCAATCAGCCCCAGCATTTT.

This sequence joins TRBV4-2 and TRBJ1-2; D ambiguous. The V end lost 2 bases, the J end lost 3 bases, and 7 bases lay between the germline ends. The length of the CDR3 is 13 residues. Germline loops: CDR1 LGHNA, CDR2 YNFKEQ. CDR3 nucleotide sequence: TGTGCCAGCAGCCAATCCACAGACTATGGCTACACCTTC. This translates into CASSQSTDYGYTF.

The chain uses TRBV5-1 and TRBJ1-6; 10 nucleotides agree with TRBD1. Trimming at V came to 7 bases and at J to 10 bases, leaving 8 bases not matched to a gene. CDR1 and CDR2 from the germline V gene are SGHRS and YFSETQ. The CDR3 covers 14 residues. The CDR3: CASSRGQGESPLHF. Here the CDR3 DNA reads TGCGCCAGCTCACGCGGACAGGGGGAATCACCCCTCCACTTT.

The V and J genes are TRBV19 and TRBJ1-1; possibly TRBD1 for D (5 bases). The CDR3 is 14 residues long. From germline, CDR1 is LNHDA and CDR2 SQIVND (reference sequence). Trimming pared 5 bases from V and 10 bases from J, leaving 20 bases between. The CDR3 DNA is TGTGCCAGTAGTTGGGTCACGGGGGGAAATATAGCTTTCTTT. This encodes CASSWVTGGNIAFF.

CDR3 sequence: CASRLYTLRGTKGEAFF. CDR3 nucleotide sequence: TGTGCCAGCAGACTTTACACCCTCAGGGGGACGAAGGGTGAAGCTTTCTTT. V usage is TRBV28 and J usage is TRBJ1-1; 7 bases map to TRBD1. The CDR3 is made up of 17 amino acids. Germline V gene lookup returns CDR1 MDHEN and CDR2 SYDVKM. Trimming at V came to 6 bases and at J to 7 bases, leaving 20 bases not matched to a gene.

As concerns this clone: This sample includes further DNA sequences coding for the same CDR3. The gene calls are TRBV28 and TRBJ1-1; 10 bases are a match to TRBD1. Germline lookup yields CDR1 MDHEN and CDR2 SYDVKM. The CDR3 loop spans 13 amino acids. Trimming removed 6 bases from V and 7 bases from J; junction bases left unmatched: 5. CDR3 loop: CASSDRGRVEAFF. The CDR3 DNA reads TGTGCCAGCAGCGACAGGGGGCGAGTTGAAGCTTTCTTT.

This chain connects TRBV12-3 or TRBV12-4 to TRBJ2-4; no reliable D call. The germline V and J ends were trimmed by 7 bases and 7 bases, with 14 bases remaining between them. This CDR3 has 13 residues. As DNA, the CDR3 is TGTGCCAGCACCCAAGGACGTATGAACATTCAGTACTTC. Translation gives CASTQGRMNIQYF.

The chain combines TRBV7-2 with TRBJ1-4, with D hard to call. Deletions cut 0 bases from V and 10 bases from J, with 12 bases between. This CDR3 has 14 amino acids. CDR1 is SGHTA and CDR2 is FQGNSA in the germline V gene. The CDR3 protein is CASSLAGSVGKLFF. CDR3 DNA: TGTGCCAGCAGCTTAGCGGGGAGTGTGGGAAAACTGTTTTTT.

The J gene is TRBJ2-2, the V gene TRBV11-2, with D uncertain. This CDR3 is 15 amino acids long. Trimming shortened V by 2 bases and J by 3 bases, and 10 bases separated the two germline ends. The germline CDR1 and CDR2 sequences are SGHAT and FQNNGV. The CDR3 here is CASSLNAYDTGELFF. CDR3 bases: TGTGCCAGCAGCTTAAATGCGTATGACACCGGGGAGCTGTTTTTT.

The CDR3 bases are TGTGCCAGCAGTTACTCACAGGGGGCATTTTATGGCTACACCTTC. Its protein product is CASSYSQGAFYGYTF. V usage is TRBV6-2 or TRBV6-3 and J usage is TRBJ1-2; 9 bases are a match to TRBD1. The germline V gene has CDR1 MNHEY and CDR2 SVGEGT. This CDR3 is built from 15 residues. Trimming cost V 0 bases and J 5 bases; bases outside gene matches: 4.

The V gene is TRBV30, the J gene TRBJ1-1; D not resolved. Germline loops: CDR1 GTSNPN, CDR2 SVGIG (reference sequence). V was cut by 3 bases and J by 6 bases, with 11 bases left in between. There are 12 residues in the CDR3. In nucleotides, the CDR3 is TGTGCCTGGAGCCACACCCTTTCTGAAGCTTTCTTT. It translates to CAWSHTLSEAFF.